Shown below are 24 T cell receptor beta chains from a single sample sequenced in a study of T cell responses to AZD1222 COVID-19 vaccine. Clones were sequenced by immunoSEQ multiplex PCR, and TCRdb holds only the in-frame ones, with some missing. The data contain about 120,000 clones, over 75% of them singletons. The starting material was peripheral blood, obtained 28 days after the second dose of the MenACWY control vaccine. The receptors shown here come from an adult who received the MenACWY meningococcal vaccine as a control.

The genes are TRBV6-6 and TRBJ1-1; possibly TRBD1 for D (6 bases). V gave up 2 bases and J gave up 0 bases, with 13 bases separating them. Germline CDR1 MNHNY, CDR2 SVGAGI (reference sequence). CDR3 length equals 16 residues. Written as DNA, the CDR3 is TGTGCCAGCAGTTACGTCCCACAGGGTATGAACACTGAAGCTTTCTTT. It codes for CASSYVPQGMNTEAFF.

The J gene is TRBJ1-5, the V gene TRBV9; TRBD1 matches 8 bases. V gave up 7 bases and J gave up 4 bases; unmatched junction bases: 4. This CDR3 contains 13 residues. In germline, CDR1 is SGDLS, CDR2 YYNGEE. Written as DNA, the CDR3 is TGTGCCAGCTCAAGGACAGGGAATCAGCCCCAGCATTTT. This gives the protein CASSRTGNQPQHF.

As to this clone: Other nucleotide sequences from this sample produce the same CDR3. The V and J genes are TRBV4-3 and TRBJ2-3; no clear D. CDR3 size: 13 residues. Germline lookup yields CDR1 LGHNA and CDR2 YSLEER. Trimming removed 0 bases from V and 6 bases from J, with 7 bases in between. The CDR3 is CASSQDRVDTQYF. CDR3 DNA: TGCGCCAGCAGCCAAGATCGGGTTGATACGCAGTATTTT.

J is TRBJ2-1 and V is TRBV25-1; D ambiguous. With 3 bases removed from V and 7 bases from J, the gap between germline ends came to 10 bases. CDR1 and CDR2 from the germline V gene are MGHDK and SYGVNS. The CDR3 runs 13 residues. Here the CDR3 DNA reads TGTGCCAGCAGTGACCCCAATGGGAATGAGCAGTTCTTC. As protein: CASSDPNGNEQFF.

The rearrangement uses TRBV5-6 and TRBJ2-1; perhaps D is TRBD1 or TRBD2 (5 bases each). Trimming pared 4 bases from V and 2 bases from J, leaving 10 bases between. Germline CDR1 reads SGHDT; CDR2 reads YYEEEE. CDR3 size: 14 residues. This CDR3 reads CASSEGRAYNEQFF. CDR3 DNA sequence: TGTGCCAGCAGCGAGGGACGGGCCTACAATGAGCAGTTCTTC.

The genes are TRBV6-4 and TRBJ2-1; 12 bases match TRBD2. V shed 2 bases, J shed 9 bases, and the junction held 5 bases outside the gene matches. The germline V gene has CDR1 MRHNA and CDR2 SNTAGT. This CDR3 comprises 15 residues. The CDR3 is CASSDRLAGVVEQFF. CDR3 DNA: TGTGCCAGCAGTGACAGACTAGCGGGAGTCGTTGAGCAGTTCTTC.

This sequence joins TRBV19 and TRBJ2-7; D call uncertain. With 5 bases removed from V and 2 bases from J, the gap between germline ends came to 10 bases. Germline CDR1 is LNHDA and CDR2 is SQIVND (reference sequence). The CDR3 is 13 residues long. The CDR3 reads CASSVAPTYEQYF. The CDR3 DNA reads as TGTGCCAGTAGTGTGGCCCCCACCTACGAGCAGTACTTC. Using reference TRBV19 and TRBJ2-7 for the parts outside the CDR3, the full variable domain is DGGITQSPKYLFRKEGQNVTLSCEQNLNHDAMYWYRQDPGQGLRLIYYSQIVNDFQKGDIAEGYSVSREKKESFPLTVTSAQKNPTAFYLCASSVAPTYEQYFGPGTRLTVT.

The gene calls are TRBV7-9 and TRBJ2-3; TRBD2 matches 9 bases. Germline CDR1 reads SEHNR; CDR2 reads FQNEAQ (reference sequence). The CDR3 totals 18 residues. Trimming cost V 7 bases and J 5 bases; bases outside gene matches: 19. This chain's CDR3 is CASTPRGELAGVEDTQYF. CDR3 DNA: TGTGCCAGCACCCCCCGGGGAGAATTAGCGGGAGTTGAAGATACGCAGTATTTT. The full variable domain, in which reference TRBV7-9 and TRBJ2-3 provide the parts outside the CDR3, is DTGVSQNPRHKITKRGQNVTFRCDPISEHNRLYWYRQTLGQGPEFLTYFQNEAQLEKSRLLSDRFSAERPKGSFSTLEIQRTEQGDSAMYLCASTPRGELAGVEDTQYFGPGTRLTVL.

The chain combines TRBV5-1 with TRBJ2-1; D ambiguous. The length of the CDR3 is 15 residues. Germline values: CDR1 SGHRS, CDR2 YFSETQ. Trimming removed 0 bases at V and 4 bases at J, with 11 bases between. The CDR3 DNA reads TGCGCCAGCAGCTTGGCTCCCAATGGGTACAATGAGCAGTTCTTC. Translating gives CASSLAPNGYNEQFF.

The chain employs TRBV6-2 or TRBV6-3 and TRBJ1-1; D is ambiguous. CDR1 MNHEY and CDR2 SVGEGT come from the germline V gene. V lost 6 bases and J 2 bases, leaving 10 bases between the germline ends. This CDR3 has 13 amino acids. The CDR3 protein is CASSQRDNTEAFF. The DNA of the CDR3 is TGTGCCAGCAGCCAGAGGGATAACACTGAAGCTTTCTTT.

With regard to this clone: This sample also contains other DNA sequences that code for the same CDR3. CDR3 sequence: CASSRDRGDTQYF. CDR3 DNA: TGTGCCAGCAGCCGAGACAGGGGAGATACGCAGTATTTT. V and J are TRBV7-2 and TRBJ2-3, with 8 bases identical to TRBD1. The germline CDR1 and CDR2 sequences are SGHTA and FQGNSA. The CDR3 contains 13 residues. Losses at the gene ends were 5 bases for V and 5 bases for J; bases not matched to a gene: 3.

This chain joins TRBV7-2 and TRBJ1-5; D remains unclear. Trimming stripped 5 bases from V and 3 bases from J, with 11 bases between. Germline values: CDR1 SGHTA, CDR2 FQGNSA. The CDR3 sequence is 14 residues long. The CDR3 is CASSPDGLNQPQHF. CDR3 coding DNA: TGTGCCAGCAGCCCCGACGGGCTCAATCAGCCCCAGCATTTT.

The CDR3 region is CASSLEGGYTF. For the CDR3, the DNA is TGTGCCAGCAGCTTGGAGGGGGGCTACACCTTC. V and J are TRBV5-6 and TRBJ1-2; D is perhaps TRBD1 (5 bases). The CDR3 has 11 amino acids. Trimming took off 0 bases at V and 8 bases at J, with 5 bases between the two ends. Per germline, CDR1 SGHDT and CDR2 YYEEEE.

The chain links TRBV19 to TRBJ2-3; TRBD2 is a possible D gene (5 bases). The germline gives CDR1 LNHDA, CDR2 SQIVND (reference sequence). Trimming shortened V by 1 base and J by 1 base, and 18 bases separated the two germline ends. The CDR3 is 18 amino acids. CDR3 amino acids: CASSIGRTTNDRTDTQYF. In nucleotides, the CDR3 is TGTGCCAGTAGTATAGGGAGGACGACTAACGATCGCACAGATACGCAGTATTTT.

The chain couples TRBV6-1 to TRBJ2-7; the match to TRBD1 covers 9 bases. Germline trimming cut 3 bases from V and 2 bases from J; bases unmatched to any gene: 5. Germline lookup yields CDR1 MNHNS and CDR2 SASEGT. The CDR3 consists of 15 residues. In DNA form, the CDR3 reads TGTGCCAGCAGTGACGGGACAGGGTCACCCTACGAGCAGTACTTC. Translation gives CASSDGTGSPYEQYF.

The chain employs TRBV5-4 and TRBJ2-3, with TRBD1 matching over 8 bases. Germline loops: CDR1 SGHNT, CDR2 YYREEE (reference sequence). V shed 4 bases, J shed 4 bases, and the junction held 8 bases outside the gene matches. This CDR3 has 15 amino acids. The CDR3 loop is CASSKPDRAADTQYF. In nucleotides, the CDR3 is TGTGCCAGCAGCAAGCCGGACAGGGCGGCAGATACGCAGTATTTT.

J is TRBJ1-2 and V is TRBV7-8; D is undetermined. CDR3 length: 13 amino acids. Looked up from germline, CDR1 is SGHVS and CDR2 is FQNEAQ. V was pared by 3 bases and J by 7 bases, with 12 bases between. The CDR3 protein is CASSFDLGFGYTF. The CDR3 DNA reads TGTGCCAGCAGCTTTGACTTGGGCTTTGGCTACACCTTC.

The V call is TRBV5-4, the J call TRBJ2-7; 11 positions agree with TRBD1. Germline assignment: CDR1 SGHNT and CDR2 YYREEE (reference sequence). This CDR3 contains 17 residues. V lost 1 base and J lost 0; bases outside the gene matches: 6. CDR3 in DNA: TGTGCCAGCAGCTTGCGGACAGGGGGCATGAGCTCCTACGAGCAGTACGTC. Translation gives CASSLRTGGMSSYEQYV.

This rearrangement joins TRBV7-3 to TRBJ2-1, with 9 nucleotides matching TRBD2. Germline loops: CDR1 SGHTA, CDR2 FQGTGA. The CDR3 runs to 15 residues. The J segment lost 4 bases and the V segment lost 4 bases, leaving 5 bases of the junction unmatched. CDR3 sequence (DNA): TGTGCCAGCAGCTCTAGCGGGGACCCGTACAATGAGCAGTTCTTC. It codes for CASSSSGDPYNEQFF.

This chain connects TRBV24-1 to TRBJ2-2; 10 bases map to TRBD1. Germline assignment: CDR1 KGHDR and CDR2 SFDVKD. Germline trimming cut 9 bases from V and 4 bases from J; bases unmatched to any gene: 4. CDR3 length: 14 residues. The CDR3, as DNA: TGTGCCACCTCACGGACAGGGGGCACCGGGGAGCTGTTTTTT. Its translation is CATSRTGGTGELFF.

The rearrangement uses TRBV21-1 and TRBJ1-2; TRBD1 is the table's D call, not checked against the DNA. TRBV21-1 is tagged as a pseudogene. The CDR3 has 15 amino acids. CDR3: CASSLRHNGNYGYTF. The DNA of the CDR3 is TGTGCCAGCAGTTTAAGACACAACGGTAACTATGGCTACACCTTC.

CDR3: CATLAQGEKQETQYF. The DNA for the CDR3 is TGTGCCACCTTGGCGCAGGGCGAAAAACAAGAGACCCAGTACTTC. This chain uses TRBV15 with TRBJ2-5; D may be TRBD1 (5 bases). The V gene's germline CDR1 is LNHNV and CDR2 YYDKDF (reference sequence). The CDR3 covers 15 residues. With 8 bases removed from V and 2 bases from J, the gap between germline ends came to 18 bases.

The rearrangement joins TRBV14 to TRBJ2-3, with 10 positions matching TRBD1. With 3 bases clipped from V and 3 bases from J, the junction kept 6 bases outside the gene matches. The length of the CDR3 is 16 residues. Germline CDR1 is SGHDN and CDR2 is FVKESK. Here the CDR3 DNA reads TGTGCCAGCAGCCAGGGACAGGGGAGCAGGACAGATACGCAGTATTTT. As protein: CASSQGQGSRTDTQYF.

The J gene is TRBJ1-6, the V gene TRBV7-3, with no clear D. The CDR3 runs 15 residues. CDR1 and CDR2 (germline): SGHTA, FQGTGA. With 0 bases removed from V and 4 bases from J, the gap between germline ends came to 7 bases. The DNA for the CDR3 is TGTGCCAGCAGCTTAACGTCGGCTTATAATTCACCCCTCCACTTT. Translation: CASSLTSAYNSPLHF.